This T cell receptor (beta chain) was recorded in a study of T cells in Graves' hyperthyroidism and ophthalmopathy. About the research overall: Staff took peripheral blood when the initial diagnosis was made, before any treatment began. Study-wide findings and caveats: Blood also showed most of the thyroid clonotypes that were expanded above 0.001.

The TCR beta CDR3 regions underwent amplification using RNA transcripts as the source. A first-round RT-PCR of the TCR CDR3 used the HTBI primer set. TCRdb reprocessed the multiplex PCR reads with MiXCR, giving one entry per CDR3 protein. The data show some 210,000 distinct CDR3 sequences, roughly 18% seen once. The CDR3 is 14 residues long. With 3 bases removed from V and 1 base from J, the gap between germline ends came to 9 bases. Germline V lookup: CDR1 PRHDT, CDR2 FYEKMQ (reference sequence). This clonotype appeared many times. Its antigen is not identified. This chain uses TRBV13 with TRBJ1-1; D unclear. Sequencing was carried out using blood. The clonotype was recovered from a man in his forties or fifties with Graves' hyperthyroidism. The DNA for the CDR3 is TGTGCCAGCAGCTTTATGCGGACGAACACTGAAGCTTTCTTT. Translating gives CASSFMRTNTEAFF.